Given below is one TCR beta chain in context. Its antigen is undetermined. The entry originates in a study of OX40 agonist ivuxolimab in advanced cancers. V was clipped by 2 bases and J by 0 bases, with 19 bases between them. The CDR3 has 18 amino acids. From germline, CDR1 is SGHRS and CDR2 YFSETQ. Patients who had autoimmune disease history or got systemic immunosuppression were left out. Broader study findings: Mean expanded clone counts were higher in CD8+ than CD4+ T cells.

Only in-frame clones appear in the TCRdb table, and some are missing; sequencing was by immunoSEQ multiplex PCR. This table holds approximately 71,000 clones, about four fifths found once. The TCR comes from an adult with an advanced solid tumor such as melanoma, head and neck, liver or kidney cancer. The sequencing here drew on CD4+ or CD8+ T cells sorted from blood, taken in a trial of the OX40 agonist ivuxolimab. The V gene is TRBV5-1, the J gene TRBJ2-3, with D unclear. In DNA form, the CDR3 reads TGCGCCAGCAGCTTTGCAGGACGGAAACCGCGCAGCACAGATACGCAGTATTTT. Amino acid sequence: CASSFAGRKPRSTDTQYF.